Listed here are 6 T cell receptor beta chains from one sample, sequenced in a study of shared T cell receptors in the human thymus. TCRdb's table, derived via immunoSEQ multiplex PCR, lists solely in-frame clones and lacks some. The sample has 500,000 to 550,000 clones, around 78% seen once. The sample was also reused in another study, on human thymus T cells.

The specimen sequenced was thymocytes. These receptors were obtained from a boy younger than two with a congenital heart defect.

This clone was picked up a small number of times. CDR3 in amino acids: CASSFGQGKETQYF. The CDR3 nucleotides are TGTGCCAGCAGCTTCGGACAGGGAAAAGAGACCCAGTACTTC. This sequence joins TRBV6-4 and TRBJ2-5, with 8 positions matching TRBD1. The CDR3 runs 14 residues. Per germline, CDR1 MRHNA and CDR2 SNTAGT. V shed 6 bases and J 3 bases; nucleotides not matched to a gene: 6.

The V gene is TRBV19, the J gene TRBJ2-1; D not certain. V dropped 7 bases and J dropped 5 bases, with 15 bases sitting between them. The CDR3 covers 14 residues. Germline V gene data show CDR1 as LNHDA and CDR2 as SQIVND (reference sequence). Here the CDR3 reads CASTSEVMDNEQFF. The CDR3 coding sequence is TGTGCCAGTACCAGTGAGGTCATGGACAATGAGCAGTTCTTC.

This clone showed up just once. The rearrangement uses TRBV6-5 and TRBJ2-7; the match to TRBD2 covers 10 bases. The J segment lost 4 bases and the V segment lost 7 bases, leaving 10 bases of the junction unmatched. The germline V gene encodes CDR1 MNHEY and CDR2 SVGAGI. This CDR3 has 15 residues. CDR3 nucleotides: TGTGCCAGCAAGGGTCGAGCGGGAGGGCCTTACGAGCAGTACTTC. Protein sequence: CASKGRAGGPYEQYF.

The chain uses TRBV29-1 and TRBJ2-2, with D tentatively TRBD2 (7 bases). The CDR3 length is 14 residues. Trimming stripped 7 bases from V and 6 bases from J, with 18 bases between. Germline CDR1 and CDR2: SQVTM and ANQGSEA. The CDR3 nucleotides read TGCAGCGCCCTTAGGGGGGGTTTGGCCGGGGAGCTGTTTTTT. Protein product: CSALRGGLAGELFF.

The chain has TRBV11-2 and TRBJ2-2; no definite D call. Germline loops: CDR1 SGHAT, CDR2 FQNNGV. Trimming took off 5 bases at V and 9 bases at J, with 10 bases between the two ends. The CDR3 is 12 amino acids. The DNA of the CDR3 is TGTGCCAGCAGCCCCAGTCCCCGGGAGCTGTTTTTT. Its protein is CASSPSPRELFF. Supplemented by reference TRBV11-2 and TRBJ2-2, the full variable domain reads EAGVAQSPRYKIIEKRQSVAFWCNPISGHATLYWYQQILGQGPKLLIQFQNNGVVDDSQLPKDRFSAERLKGVDSTLKIQPAKLEDSAVYLCASSPSPRELFFGEGSRLTVL.

The CDR3 here is CASSQCGYQPQHF. DNA for the CDR3: TGTGCCAGTAGTCAATGCGGTTATCAGCCCCAGCATTTT. The chain employs TRBV19 and TRBJ1-5, with D uncertain. CDR1 and CDR2 (germline): LNHDA, SQIVND (reference sequence). CDR3 length equals 13 residues. V was shortened by 5 bases and J by 5 bases, with 10 bases between the two germline ends.